The T cell receptor beta chain described here comes from a study of shared clonotypes between healthy human individuals. Study in general: Serving as donors were two women and three men, whose ages spanned 18 to 49.

Generated by immunoSEQ multiplex PCR, the TCRdb table keeps only in-frame clones and is missing some. The data hold around 2,000,000 clones, with 85% to 95% observed a single time. In regard to this clone: The antigen is unknown.

The CDR3 runs 19 residues. V was pared by 2 bases and J by 2 bases, with 8 bases of the junction left unmatched. Germline loops: CDR1 KGHSH, CDR2 LQKENI. Findings and caveats of the study: Despite large depth, rarefaction showed incomplete sorted-subset sequencing.

Selected positively for CCR7 and CD45RO-negative, naive CD8 cells excluded terminally differentiated effector memory CD45RA+ cells. Healthy HIV-negative adults without recent acute infections or vaccinations served as donors. The chain carries TRBV18 and TRBJ2-1; 14 bases are a match to TRBD2. Sequencing input: naive CD8+ T cells from PBMCs. The source is a man between 18 and 35 years old in good health. Some clones in this sample may be carry-over from other donors' samples. In DNA, the CDR3 is TGTGCCAGCTCACCATTGACTAGCGGGAGGGCCGTCGCCTACAATGAGCAGTTCTTC. This gives the protein CASSPLTSGRAVAYNEQFF.